The T cell receptor (beta chain) described here comes from a study of response to subunit inactivated influenza vaccine. TCRdb processed the RT-PCR reads anew with MiXCR; each CDR3 protein has one entry. The data hold approximately 570,000 distinct CDR3 sequences, with around 8% observed a single time. This clonotype was detected only a few times. The input for sequencing was PBMCs from blood, taken 23 to 25 months after vaccination. This TCR came from a man aged 45 to 75 who received an inactivated influenza vaccine.

CDR3 sequence reads: CASIRIGSTDTQYF. The CDR3, as DNA: TGTGCCAGCATCCGCATCGGGAGCACAGATACGCAGTATTTT. The chain links TRBV27 to TRBJ2-3; no clear D. The ends were cut back, 7 bases at V and 0 bases at J, with 11 bases in the middle. Germline assignment: CDR1 MNHEY and CDR2 SMNVEV (reference sequence). The CDR3 covers 14 residues.